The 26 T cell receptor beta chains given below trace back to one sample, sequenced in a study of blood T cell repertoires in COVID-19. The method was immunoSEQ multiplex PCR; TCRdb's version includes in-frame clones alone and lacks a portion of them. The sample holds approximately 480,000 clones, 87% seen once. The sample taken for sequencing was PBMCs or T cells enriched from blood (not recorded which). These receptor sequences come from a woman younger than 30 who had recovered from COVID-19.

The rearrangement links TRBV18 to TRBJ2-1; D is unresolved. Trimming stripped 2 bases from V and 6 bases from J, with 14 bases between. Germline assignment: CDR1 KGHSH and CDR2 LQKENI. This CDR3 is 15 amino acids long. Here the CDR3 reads CASSPSNSRGNEQFF. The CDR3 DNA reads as TGTGCCAGCTCACCAAGCAATAGCCGAGGCAATGAGCAGTTCTTC.

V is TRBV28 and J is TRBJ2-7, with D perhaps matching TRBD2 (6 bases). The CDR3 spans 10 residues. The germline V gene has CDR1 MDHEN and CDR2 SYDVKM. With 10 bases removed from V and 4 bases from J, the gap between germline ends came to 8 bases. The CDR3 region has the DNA TGTGCCATCGGGACTTACGAGCAGTACTTC. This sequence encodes CAIGTYEQYF.

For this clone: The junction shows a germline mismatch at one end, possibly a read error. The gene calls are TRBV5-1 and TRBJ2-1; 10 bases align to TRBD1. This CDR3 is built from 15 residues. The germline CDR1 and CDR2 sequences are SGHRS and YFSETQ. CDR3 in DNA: TGCGCCAGCAGCTCTAACCCGGGACAGGGGTCCGAGCTGTTCTTC. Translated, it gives CASSSNPGQGSELFF.

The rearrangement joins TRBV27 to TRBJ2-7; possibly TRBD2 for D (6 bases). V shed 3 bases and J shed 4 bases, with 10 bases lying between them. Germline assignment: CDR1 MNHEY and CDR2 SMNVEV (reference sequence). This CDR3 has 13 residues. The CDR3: CASSLEGTYEQYF. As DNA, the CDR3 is TGTGCCAGCAGTTTGGAGGGGACGTACGAGCAGTACTTC.

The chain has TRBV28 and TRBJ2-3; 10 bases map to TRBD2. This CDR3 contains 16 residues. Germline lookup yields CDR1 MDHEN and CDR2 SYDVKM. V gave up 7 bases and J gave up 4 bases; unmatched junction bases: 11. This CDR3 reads CASTRGGTSVSDTQYF. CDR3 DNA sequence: TGTGCCAGCACCCGGGGGGGGACTAGCGTTTCAGATACGCAGTATTTT.

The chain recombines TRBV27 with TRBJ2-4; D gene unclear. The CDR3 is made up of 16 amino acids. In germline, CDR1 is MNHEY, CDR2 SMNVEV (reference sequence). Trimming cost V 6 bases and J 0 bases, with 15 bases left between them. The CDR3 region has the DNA TGTGCCAGCAGCATAAACCCTACCATAGCCAAAAACATTCAGTACTTC. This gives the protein CASSINPTIAKNIQYF.

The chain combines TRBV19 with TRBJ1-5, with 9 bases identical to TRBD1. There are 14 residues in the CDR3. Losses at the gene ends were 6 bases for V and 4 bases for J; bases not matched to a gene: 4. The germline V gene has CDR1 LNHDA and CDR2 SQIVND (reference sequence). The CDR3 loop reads CASRPGQGNQPQHF. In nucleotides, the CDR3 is TGTGCCAGTAGGCCGGGACAGGGAAATCAGCCCCAGCATTTT.

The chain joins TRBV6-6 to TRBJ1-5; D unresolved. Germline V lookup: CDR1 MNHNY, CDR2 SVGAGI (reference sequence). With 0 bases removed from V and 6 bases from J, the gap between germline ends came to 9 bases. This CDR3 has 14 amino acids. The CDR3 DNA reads TGTGCCAGCAGTTACTCTCCCGAGAGTCAGCCCCAGCATTTT. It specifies CASSYSPESQPQHF.

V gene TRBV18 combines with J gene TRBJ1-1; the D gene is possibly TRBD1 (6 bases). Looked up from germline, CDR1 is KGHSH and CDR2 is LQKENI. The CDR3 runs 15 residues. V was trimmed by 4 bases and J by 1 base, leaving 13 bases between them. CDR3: CASSLTGTSNTEAFF. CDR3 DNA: TGTGCCAGCTCACTCACCGGGACATCGAACACTGAAGCTTTCTTT.

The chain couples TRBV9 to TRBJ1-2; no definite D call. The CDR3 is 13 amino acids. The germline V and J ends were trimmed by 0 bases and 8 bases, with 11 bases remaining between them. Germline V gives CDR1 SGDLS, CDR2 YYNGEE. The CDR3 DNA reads TGTGCCAGCAGCGTAGAGGGAGGCGCCGGCTACACCTTC. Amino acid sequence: CASSVEGGAGYTF.

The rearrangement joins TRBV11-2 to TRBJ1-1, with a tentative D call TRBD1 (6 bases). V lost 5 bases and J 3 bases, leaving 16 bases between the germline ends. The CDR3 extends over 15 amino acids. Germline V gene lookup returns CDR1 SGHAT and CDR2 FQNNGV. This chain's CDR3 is CASSPGDRSDTEAFF. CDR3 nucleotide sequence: TGTGCCAGCAGCCCAGGAGACAGGTCGGACACTGAAGCTTTCTTT.

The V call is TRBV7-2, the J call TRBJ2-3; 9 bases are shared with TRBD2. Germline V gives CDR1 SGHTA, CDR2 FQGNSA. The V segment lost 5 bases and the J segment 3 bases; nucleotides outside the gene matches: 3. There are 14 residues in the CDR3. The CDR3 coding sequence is TGTGCCAGCAGCCAGGGACTAGCAACAGATACGCAGTATTTT. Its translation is CASSQGLATDTQYF. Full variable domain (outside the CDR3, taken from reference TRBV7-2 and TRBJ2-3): GAGVSQSPSNKVTEKGKDVELRCDPISGHTALYWYRQSLGQGLEFLIYFQGNSAPDKSGLPSDRFSAERTGGSVSTLTIQRTQQEDSAVYLCASSQGLATDTQYFGPGTRLTVL.

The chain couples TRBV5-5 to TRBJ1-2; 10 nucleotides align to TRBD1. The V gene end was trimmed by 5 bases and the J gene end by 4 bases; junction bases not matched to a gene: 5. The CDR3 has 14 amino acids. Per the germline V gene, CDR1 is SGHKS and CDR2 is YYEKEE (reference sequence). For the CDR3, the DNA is TGTGCCAGCAGTACGGGACAGGGGTTCTATGGCTACACCTTC. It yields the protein CASSTGQGFYGYTF.

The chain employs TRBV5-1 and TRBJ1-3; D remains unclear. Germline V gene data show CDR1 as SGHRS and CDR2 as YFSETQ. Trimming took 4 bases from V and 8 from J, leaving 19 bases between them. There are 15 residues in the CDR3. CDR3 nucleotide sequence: TGCGCCAGCAGCACGGACGCCGGCGACGGGGACACCATATATTTT. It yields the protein CASSTDAGDGDTIYF.

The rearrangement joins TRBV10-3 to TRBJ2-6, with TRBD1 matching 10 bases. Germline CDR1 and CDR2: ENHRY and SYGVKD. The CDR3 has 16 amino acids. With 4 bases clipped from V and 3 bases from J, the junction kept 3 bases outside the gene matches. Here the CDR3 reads CAISVTGGDGANVLTF. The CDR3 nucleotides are TGTGCCATCAGTGTGACAGGGGGCGATGGGGCCAACGTCCTGACTTTC.

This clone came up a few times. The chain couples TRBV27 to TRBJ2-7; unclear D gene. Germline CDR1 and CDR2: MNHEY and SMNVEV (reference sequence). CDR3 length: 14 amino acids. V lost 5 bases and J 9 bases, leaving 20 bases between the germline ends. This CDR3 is CASSQYSPTGGQYF. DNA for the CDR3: TGTGCCAGCAGTCAATACTCCCCAACTGGTGGGCAGTACTTC.

The CDR3 DNA reads TGTGCCAGCAGACTCCTACCGGGAACGCACTTAGGCTATGGCTACACCTTC. This translates into CASRLLPGTHLGYGYTF. This chain links TRBV2 with TRBJ1-2; no clear D. CDR1 is SNHLY and CDR2 is FYNNEI in the germline V gene. V was pared by 6 bases and J by 4 bases, with 24 bases between. This CDR3 has 17 amino acids.

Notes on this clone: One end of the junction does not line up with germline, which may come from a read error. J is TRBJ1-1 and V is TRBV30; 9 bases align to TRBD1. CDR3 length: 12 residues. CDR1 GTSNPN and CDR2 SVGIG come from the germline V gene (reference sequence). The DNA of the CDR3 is TGCGGGGGACAGGGATTGGACACTGAAGCTTTCTTT. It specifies CGGQGLDTEAFF.

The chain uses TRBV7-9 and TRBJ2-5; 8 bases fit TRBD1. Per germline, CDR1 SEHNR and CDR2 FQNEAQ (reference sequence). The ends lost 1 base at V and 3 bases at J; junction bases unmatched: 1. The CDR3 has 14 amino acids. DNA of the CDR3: TGTGCCAGCAGCTTAGGGGGACAGGAAGAGACCCAGTACTTC. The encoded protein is CASSLGGQEETQYF.

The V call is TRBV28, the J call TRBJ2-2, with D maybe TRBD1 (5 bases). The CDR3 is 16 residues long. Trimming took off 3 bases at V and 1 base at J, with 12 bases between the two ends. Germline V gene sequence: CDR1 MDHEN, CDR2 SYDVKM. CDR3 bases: TGTGCCAGCAGTTTCGTGGGGCAGGTGAACACCGGGGAGCTGTTTTTT. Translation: CASSFVGQVNTGELFF.

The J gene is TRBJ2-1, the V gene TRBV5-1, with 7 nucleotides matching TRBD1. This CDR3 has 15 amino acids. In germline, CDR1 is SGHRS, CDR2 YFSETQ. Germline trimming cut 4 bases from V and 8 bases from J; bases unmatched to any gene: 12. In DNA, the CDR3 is TGCGCCAGCAGCCCTCCCCCGACAGGGTGGGATGAGCAGTTCTTC. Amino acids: CASSPPPTGWDEQFF. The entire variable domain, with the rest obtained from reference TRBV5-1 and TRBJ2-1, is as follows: KAGVTQTPRYLIKTRGQQVTLSCSPISGHRSVSWYQQTPGQGLQFLFEYFSETQRNKGNFPGRFSGRQFSNSRSEMNVSTLELGDSALYLCASSPPPTGWDEQFFGPGTRLTVL.

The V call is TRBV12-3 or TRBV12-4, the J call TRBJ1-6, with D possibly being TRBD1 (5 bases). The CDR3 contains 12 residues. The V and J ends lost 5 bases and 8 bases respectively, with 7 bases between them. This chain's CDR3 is CASSRGDSPLHF. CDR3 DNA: TGTGCCAGCAGTCGGGGGGATTCACCCCTCCACTTT.

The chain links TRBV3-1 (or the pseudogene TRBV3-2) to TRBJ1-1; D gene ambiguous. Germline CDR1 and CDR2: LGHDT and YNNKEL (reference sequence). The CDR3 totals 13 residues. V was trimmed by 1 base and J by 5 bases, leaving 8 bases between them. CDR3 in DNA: TGTGCCAGCAGCCAAGTGGAGGTAACTGAAGCTTTCTTT. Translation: CASSQVEVTEAFF.

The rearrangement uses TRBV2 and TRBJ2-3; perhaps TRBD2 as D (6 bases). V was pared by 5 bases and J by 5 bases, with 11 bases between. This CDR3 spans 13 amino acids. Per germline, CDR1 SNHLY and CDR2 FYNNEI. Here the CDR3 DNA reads TGTGCCAGCAGTTTGGGACTCGTAGATACGCAGTATTTT. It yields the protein CASSLGLVDTQYF.

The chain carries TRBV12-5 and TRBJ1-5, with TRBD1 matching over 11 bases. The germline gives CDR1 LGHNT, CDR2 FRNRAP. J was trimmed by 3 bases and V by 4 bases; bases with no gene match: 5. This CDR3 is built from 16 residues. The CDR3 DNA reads TGTGCTAGTGGTTGGGGGACAGGGGGTTCCAATCAGCCCCAGCATTTT. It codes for CASGWGTGGSNQPQHF.

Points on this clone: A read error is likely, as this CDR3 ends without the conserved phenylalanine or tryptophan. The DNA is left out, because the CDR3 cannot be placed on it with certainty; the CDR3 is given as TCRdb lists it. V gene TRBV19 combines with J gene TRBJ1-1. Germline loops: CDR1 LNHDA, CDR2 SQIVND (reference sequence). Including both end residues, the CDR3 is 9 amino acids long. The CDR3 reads CASSFRGTV.